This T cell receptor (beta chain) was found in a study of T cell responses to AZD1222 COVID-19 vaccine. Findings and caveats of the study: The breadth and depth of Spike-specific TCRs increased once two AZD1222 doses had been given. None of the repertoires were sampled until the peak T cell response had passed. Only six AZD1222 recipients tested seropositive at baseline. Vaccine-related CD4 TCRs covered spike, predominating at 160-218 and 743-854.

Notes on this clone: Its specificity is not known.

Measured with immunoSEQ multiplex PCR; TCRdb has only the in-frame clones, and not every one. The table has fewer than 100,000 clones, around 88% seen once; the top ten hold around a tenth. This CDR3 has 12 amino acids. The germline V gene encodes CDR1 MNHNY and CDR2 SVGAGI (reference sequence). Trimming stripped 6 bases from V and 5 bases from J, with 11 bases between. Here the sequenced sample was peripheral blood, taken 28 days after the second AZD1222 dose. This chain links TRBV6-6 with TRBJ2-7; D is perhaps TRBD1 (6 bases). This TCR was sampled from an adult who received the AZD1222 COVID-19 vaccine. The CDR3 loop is CASSPQGHEQYF. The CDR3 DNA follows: TGTGCCAGCAGCCCACAGGGCCACGAGCAGTACTTC.